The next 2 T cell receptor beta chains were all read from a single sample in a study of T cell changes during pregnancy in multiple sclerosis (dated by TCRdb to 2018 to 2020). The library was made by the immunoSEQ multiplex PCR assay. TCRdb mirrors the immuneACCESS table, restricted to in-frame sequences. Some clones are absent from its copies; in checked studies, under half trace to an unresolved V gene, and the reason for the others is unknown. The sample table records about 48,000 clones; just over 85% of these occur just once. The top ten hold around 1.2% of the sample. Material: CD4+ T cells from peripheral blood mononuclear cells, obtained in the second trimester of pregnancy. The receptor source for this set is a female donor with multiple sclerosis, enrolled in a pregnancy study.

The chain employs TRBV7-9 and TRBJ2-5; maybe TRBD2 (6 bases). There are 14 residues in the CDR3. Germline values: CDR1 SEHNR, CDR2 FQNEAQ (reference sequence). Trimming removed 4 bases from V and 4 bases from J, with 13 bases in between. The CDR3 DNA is TGTGCCAGCAGCTCCGCGGGGTCGAGAGAGACCCAGTACTTC. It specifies CASSSAGSRETQYF.

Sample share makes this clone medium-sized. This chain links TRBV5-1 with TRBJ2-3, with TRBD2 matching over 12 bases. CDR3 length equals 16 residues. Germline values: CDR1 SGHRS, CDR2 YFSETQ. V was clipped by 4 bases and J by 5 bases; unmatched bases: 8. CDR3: CASSTLAGGRIDTQYF. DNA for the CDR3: TGCGCCAGCAGCACCCTAGCGGGAGGGCGAATAGATACGCAGTATTTT. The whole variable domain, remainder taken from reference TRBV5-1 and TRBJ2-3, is KAGVTQTPRYLIKTRGQQVTLSCSPISGHRSVSWYQQTPGQGLQFLFEYFSETQRNKGNFPGRFSGRQFSNSRSEMNVSTLELGDSALYLCASSTLAGGRIDTQYFGPGTRLTVL.